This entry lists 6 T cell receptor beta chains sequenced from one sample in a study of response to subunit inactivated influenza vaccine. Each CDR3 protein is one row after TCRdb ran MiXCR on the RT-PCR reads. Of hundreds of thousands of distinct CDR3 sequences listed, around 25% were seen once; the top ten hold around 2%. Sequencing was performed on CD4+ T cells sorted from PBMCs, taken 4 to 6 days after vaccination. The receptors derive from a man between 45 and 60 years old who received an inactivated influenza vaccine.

As DNA, the CDR3 is TGTGCCAGCAGCCCCATGTGGACAGGGGGAGGCTACACCTTC. It encodes CASSPMWTGGGYTF. V and J are TRBV7-2 and TRBJ1-2; 10 bases line up with TRBD1. Germline-derived CDR1 and CDR2 are SGHTA and FQGNSA. The CDR3 is made up of 14 amino acids. The ends lost 5 bases at V and 8 bases at J; junction bases unmatched: 8. The full variable domain, completed using reference TRBV7-2 and TRBJ1-2, is GAGVSQSPSNKVTEKGKDVELRCDPISGHTALYWYRQSLGQGLEFLIYFQGNSAPDKSGLPSDRFSAERTGGSVSTLTIQRTQQEDSAVYLCASSPMWTGGGYTFGSGTRLTVV.

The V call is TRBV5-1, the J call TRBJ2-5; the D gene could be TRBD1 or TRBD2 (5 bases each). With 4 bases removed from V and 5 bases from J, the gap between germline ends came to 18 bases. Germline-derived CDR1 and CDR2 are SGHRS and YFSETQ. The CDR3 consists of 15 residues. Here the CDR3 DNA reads TGCGCCAGCAGCAACCGGGACCCGCGCATGGAGACCCAGTACTTC. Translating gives CASSNRDPRMETQYF.

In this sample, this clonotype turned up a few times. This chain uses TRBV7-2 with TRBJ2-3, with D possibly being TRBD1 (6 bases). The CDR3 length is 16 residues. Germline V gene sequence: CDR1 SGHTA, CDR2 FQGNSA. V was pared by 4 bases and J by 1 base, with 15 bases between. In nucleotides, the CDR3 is TGTGCCAGCAGCTCCCCTCCGGGACACCGCACAGATACGCAGTATTTT. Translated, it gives CASSSPPGHRTDTQYF.

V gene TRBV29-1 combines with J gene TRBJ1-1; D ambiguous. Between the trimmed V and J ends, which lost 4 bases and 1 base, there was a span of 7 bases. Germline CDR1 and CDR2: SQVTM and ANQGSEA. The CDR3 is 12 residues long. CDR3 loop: CSVAGWNTEAFF. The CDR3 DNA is TGCAGCGTTGCAGGATGGAACACTGAAGCTTTCTTT.

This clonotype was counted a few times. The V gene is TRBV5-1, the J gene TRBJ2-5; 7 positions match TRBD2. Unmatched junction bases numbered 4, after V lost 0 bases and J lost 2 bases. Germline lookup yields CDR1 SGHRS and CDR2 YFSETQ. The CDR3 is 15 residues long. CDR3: CASSLGSSGQETQYF. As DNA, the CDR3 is TGCGCCAGCAGCTTGGGGTCTAGCGGTCAAGAGACCCAGTACTTC.

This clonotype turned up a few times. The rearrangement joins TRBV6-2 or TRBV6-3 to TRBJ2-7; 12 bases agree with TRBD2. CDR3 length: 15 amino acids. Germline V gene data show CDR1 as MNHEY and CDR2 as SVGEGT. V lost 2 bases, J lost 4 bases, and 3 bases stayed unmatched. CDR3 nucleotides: TGTGCCAGCAGTTACGCGACTAGCGGGAGATACGAGCAGTACTTC. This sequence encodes CASSYATSGRYEQYF.